This TCR beta chain was captured in a study of blood T cell repertoires in COVID-19. Overall study: PBMCs, B-cell-depleted T cells, or T cells were the source of the cDNA or gDNA that made up the material.

As handled by the study authors: The authors estimated nucleated cell counts from reference gene primer amplification. TCRdb keeps only in-frame clones here, not all; method: immunoSEQ multiplex PCR. V and J calls and clone size come straight from that table; D and trimming were deduced from the DNA. There are about 280,000 clones in the sample; over 75% occur only once, and 5% to 6.5% lies in the top ten. In its sample, this clone was seen a few times. Germline V CDR1 and CDR2: MGHRA, YSYEKL. The V gene lost 1 base and the J gene lost 0 bases, with 7 bases spanning the gap. The CDR3 loop spans 15 amino acids.

The chain combines TRBV4-1 with TRBJ1-3; D is uncertain. This sequence was found in a man in his forties or fifties with active or convalescent COVID-19. Sequenced: peripheral blood. CDR3 coding DNA: TGCGCCAGCAGCCAAGGTCCCGTCTCTGGAAACACCATATATTTT. It yields the protein CASSQGPVSGNTIYF.